This T cell receptor beta chain was sequenced during a study of shared clonotypes between healthy human individuals. Researchers divided each subset's genomic DNA evenly across several immunoSEQ plates. The repertoire was sequenced with immunoSEQ multiplex PCR; TCRdb's copy has only in-frame clones and lacks some. The data show about 2.3 million clones, about 90% seen once. Memory CD4+ cells were the fraction left after CD45RA+ naive selection. CDR3 size: 14 residues. The V end lost 5 bases, the J end lost 5 bases, and 15 bases lay between the germline ends. Germline CDR1 and CDR2: LNHDA and SQIVND (reference sequence).

V is TRBV19 and J is TRBJ2-5, with D unclear. This sequence was found in a man younger than 35 in good health. Some clones in this sample may be carry-over from other donors' samples. Material: naive CD4+ T cells from PBMCs. The subset is: CD45RA+ positively selected. CDR3 protein: CASSLRTFEETQYF. The CDR3 DNA follows: TGTGCCAGTAGTCTCCGGACCTTTGAGGAGACCCAGTACTTC.